This T cell receptor (beta chain) was profiled in a study of beta chain features in type 1 diabetes. Turning to the study itself: Cell yields, age and gender were similar between patients and healthy donors. Study-level findings and limits: Using cDNA template may skew counts toward highly expressing activated cells.

Only a few counts were recorded for this clone. The antigen is undetermined. The germline CDR1 and CDR2 sequences are GTSNPN and SVGIG (reference sequence). The V gene end was trimmed by 2 bases and the J gene end by 1 base; junction bases not matched to a gene: 4. The CDR3 has 14 amino acids. Expressed TCRB transcripts were sequenced because the isolated RNA had all been reverse transcribed beforehand. The table came from immunoSEQ multiplex PCR; TCRdb's copy has only in-frame clones and leaves some out. The table has about 360,000 clones, 10% to 15% seen once. The sequence was obtained from a man between 18 and 35 years old in good health. The specimen sequenced was naive CD4+ T cells from blood. The gene calls are TRBV30 and TRBJ2-5, with 7 bases identical to TRBD1. In DNA, the CDR3 is TGTGCCTGGAGTAAAGACAGGGCCCAAGAGACCCAGTACTTC. It specifies CAWSKDRAQETQYF.